The 10 T cell receptor beta chains listed next were all sequenced from one sample in a study of neurological immune-mediated disorders. Time point of the sample: technical triplicate 1. TCRdb recomputed calls from the 5' RACE reads with MiXCR, one row per CDR3 protein. The repertoire has more than 20,000 distinct CDR3 sequences, roughly 13% of them found once; the top ten carry roughly 5.4%. The sequenced sample was CD4+ T cells from blood. The receptors shown here come from a female donor with HTLV-1-associated myelopathy (HAM/TSP).

The sample holds many counts of this clonotype. The gene calls are TRBV7-8 and TRBJ1-5, with TRBD1 as a possible D gene (5 bases). V gave up 0 bases and J gave up 9 bases, with 15 bases separating them. The CDR3 has 15 residues. Per the germline V gene, CDR1 is SGHVS and CDR2 is FQNEAQ. As DNA, the CDR3 is TGTGCCAGCAGCTTAGCGCAGACAGCGTTTGTGCCCCAGCATTTT. Residues: CASSLAQTAFVPQHF. The entire variable domain, with the rest obtained from reference TRBV7-8 and TRBJ1-5, is as follows: GAGVSQSPRYKVAKRGQDVALRCDPISGHVSLFWYQQALGQGPEFLTYFQNEAQLDKSGLPSDRFFAERPEGSVSTLKIQRTQQEDSAVYLCASSLAQTAFVPQHFGDGTRLSIL.

This clonotype appeared many times. The chain is built from TRBV27 and TRBJ2-5, with TRBD2 matching 8 bases. The CDR3 length is 13 residues. Trimming took 6 bases from V and 5 from J; bases not matched to a gene: 5. Germline V gene data show CDR1 as MNHEY and CDR2 as SMNVEV (reference sequence). This chain's CDR3 is CASSGGAGETQYF. The CDR3 DNA sequence: TGTGCCAGCAGCGGGGGGGCCGGGGAGACCCAGTACTTC.

As to this clonotype: No DNA is shown, since the ends of the CDR3 on it are uncertain; the CDR3 is the one TCRdb lists. The chain employs TRBV7-2 and TRBJ1-6; the D call in the table, TRBD1, was not verified against the DNA. CDR1 and CDR2 from the germline V gene are SGHTA and FQGNSA. Counting both end residues, the CDR3 totals 21 amino acids. This chain's CDR3 is CASSFYICSARGGPPDSPLHF.

This clonotype came up many times. The CDR3 DNA follows: TGTGCCAGCAGTTACCGGGGACGTGAAGCTTTCTTT. It is translated as CASSYRGREAFF. The rearrangement uses TRBV6-2 or TRBV6-3 and TRBJ1-1; weak D call: TRBD1 (5 bases). The CDR3 is 12 residues long. The V and J ends lost 2 bases and 7 bases respectively, with 8 bases between them. Germline CDR1 reads MNHEY; CDR2 reads SVGEGT.

This clonotype was seen repeatedly, ten times or more. The chain recombines TRBV5-1 with TRBJ1-4; TRBD1 might be the D (5 bases). This CDR3 has 14 residues. V was cut by 4 bases and J by 8 bases, with 15 bases left in between. Looked up from germline, CDR1 is SGHRS and CDR2 is YFSETQ. This CDR3 reads CASSRGLEGEKLFF. The CDR3 nucleotides are TGCGCCAGCAGCAGGGGACTTGAGGGCGAAAAACTGTTTTTT.

By its share, this clonotype is medium-sized. This chain joins TRBV20-1 and TRBJ2-1, with D perhaps TRBD2 (5 bases). The V gene's germline CDR1 is DFQATT and CDR2 SNEGSKA (reference sequence). The CDR3 is 13 amino acids. Trimming left V 2 bases short and J 9 bases short, with 14 bases between. The CDR3 DNA reads TGCAGTGCTAGATCCCCGCCGGGGAGTGAGCAGTTCTTC. As protein: CSARSPPGSEQFF.

This clonotype was counted many times. The chain couples TRBV20-1 to TRBJ2-1; D is uncertain. CDR1 and CDR2 from the germline V gene are DFQATT and SNEGSKA (reference sequence). The CDR3 runs to 13 residues. V lost 3 bases and J lost 13, with 19 bases in between. The CDR3, as DNA: TGCAGTGCTAGTGCTATATCATCAATGAGTCAGTTCTTC. Amino acids: CSASAISSMSQFF.

This clonotype showed up many times. V is TRBV5-1 and J is TRBJ2-6; D gene uncertain. CDR1 SGHRS and CDR2 YFSETQ come from the germline V gene. CDR3 length: 15 amino acids. Trimming removed 0 bases at V and 3 bases at J, with 7 bases between. Here the CDR3 reads CASSLEGSGANVLTF. The CDR3 DNA reads TGCGCCAGCAGCTTGGAGGGAAGTGGGGCCAACGTCCTGACTTTC.

By sample fraction, this clonotype is medium-sized. This sequence joins TRBV7-2 and TRBJ1-5; 8 nucleotides match TRBD1. Germline V CDR1 and CDR2: SGHTA, FQGNSA. The CDR3 is 15 residues long. V trimming: 6 bases; J trimming: 2 bases; junction bases outside the gene matches: 6. The CDR3 DNA is TGTGCCAGCAGTTCGGGACAGGCGCGCAATCAGCCCCAGCATTTT. Protein product: CASSSGQARNQPQHF.

In its sample, this clonotype was seen many times. The genes are TRBV29-1 and TRBJ1-3; D call uncertain. CDR1 SQVTM and CDR2 ANQGSEA come from the germline V gene. V was trimmed by 2 bases and J by 4 bases, leaving 9 bases between them. This CDR3 spans 13 amino acids. This CDR3 is CSVEPPSGNTIYF. In nucleotides, the CDR3 is TGCAGCGTTGAACCGCCCTCAGGAAACACCATATATTTT. The whole variable domain, filled in from reference TRBV29-1 and TRBJ1-3, reads SAVISQKPSRDICQRGTSLTIQCQVDSQVTMMFWYRQQPGQSLTLIATANQGSEATYESGFVIDKFPISRPNLTFSTLTVSNMSPEDSSIYLCSVEPPSGNTIYFGEGSWLTVV.